A single sample gave rise to the 24 T cell receptor beta chains below, sequenced in a study of cytomegalovirus exposure and HLA in healthy donors. Amplification used 60 Vbeta primers and 13 Jbeta primers. The data were produced by immunoSEQ multiplex PCR, yet TCRdb's version contains in-frame clones alone and is incomplete. The sample lists 110,000 or so clones; approximately 74% were seen once. The sample comprised PBMCs. The receptors were sampled from a woman in her forties or fifties in good health and CMV-seropositive.

The chain combines TRBV7-2 with TRBJ2-7; 9 bases are shared with TRBD2. J lost 3 bases, V lost 0 bases, and 6 bases had no gene match. The CDR3 is 16 residues long. Per the germline V gene, CDR1 is SGHTA and CDR2 is FQGNSA. CDR3 region: CASSLAGASGNYEQYF. Written as DNA, the CDR3 is TGTGCCAGCAGCTTAGCCGGTGCTAGCGGGAACTACGAGCAGTACTTC.

V gene TRBV28 combines with J gene TRBJ1-5; possibly TRBD1 for D (6 bases). Germline V gene data show CDR1 as MDHEN and CDR2 as SYDVKM. CDR3 length: 15 residues. The V gene lost 5 bases and the J gene lost 0 bases, with 11 bases spanning the gap. The DNA of the CDR3 is TGTGCCAGCAGTCTCCGGACAGTTAGCAATCAGCCCCAGCATTTT. It is translated as CASSLRTVSNQPQHF.

The chain has TRBV15 and TRBJ2-7; TRBD1 aligns across 12 bases. V gave up 5 bases and J gave up 4 bases; unmatched junction bases: 3. The CDR3 is 14 amino acids. CDR1 and CDR2 (germline): LNHNV, YYDKDF (reference sequence). CDR3 amino acids: CATSGDRGRYEQYF. The CDR3 DNA reads as TGTGCCACCAGCGGGGACAGGGGGCGATACGAGCAGTACTTC.

This clone was seen only a few times. The chain is built from TRBV9 and TRBJ2-7; 8 bases are shared with TRBD2. The germline V gene has CDR1 SGDLS and CDR2 YYNGEE. The J segment lost 6 bases and the V segment lost 4 bases, leaving 15 bases of the junction unmatched. The CDR3 sequence is 16 residues long. The CDR3 spells CASSSRSGSGVGEQYF. The CDR3 nucleotides are TGTGCCAGCAGCTCACGCAGCGGGAGCGGGGTTGGCGAGCAGTACTTC.

The J gene is TRBJ2-7, the V gene TRBV29-1; 9 bases map to TRBD1. Germline V gives CDR1 SQVTM, CDR2 ANQGSEA. V was pared by 7 bases and J by 3 bases, with 1 base of the junction left unmatched. This CDR3 comprises 11 residues. This chain's CDR3 is CSAGQGYEQYF. CDR3 nucleotide sequence: TGCAGCGCGGGACAGGGCTACGAGCAGTACTTC.

This clone was seen a single time. The chain links TRBV7-2 to TRBJ2-1, with a weak D call TRBD2 (6 bases). CDR1 is SGHTA and CDR2 is FQGNSA in the germline V gene. V lost 1 base to trimming and J lost 10 bases, with 14 bases between them. This CDR3 has 14 amino acids. This CDR3 reads CASSLGLDYYEQFF. CDR3 DNA sequence: TGTGCCAGCAGCTTAGGTCTGGACTACTACGAGCAGTTCTTC.

The chain combines TRBV7-2 with TRBJ2-1; D is unclear. CDR3 length equals 14 residues. Germline V lookup: CDR1 SGHTA, CDR2 FQGNSA. Trimming took off 3 bases at V and 8 bases at J, with 14 bases between the two ends. CDR3 nucleotides: TGTGCCAGCAGCTTTTCTTCTTCGCGGTATGAGCAGTTCTTC. This encodes CASSFSSSRYEQFF.

The CDR3 DNA sequence: TGTGCCAGCAGTGGAGGGGGCATCACCTACGAGCAGTACTTC. Amino acids: CASSGGGITYEQYF. The chain is built from TRBV27 and TRBJ2-7, with D possibly TRBD1 on 7 matching bases. Trimming took 5 bases from V and 2 from J, leaving 13 bases between them. CDR3 length equals 14 residues. Germline V lookup: CDR1 MNHEY, CDR2 SMNVEV (reference sequence).

This clone appeared once. The J gene is TRBJ1-5, the V gene TRBV7-8; tentative D call: TRBD1 (5 bases). The V gene lost 4 bases and the J gene lost 0 bases, with 10 bases spanning the gap. Germline V gives CDR1 SGHVS, CDR2 FQNEAQ. This CDR3 contains 15 residues. The CDR3 region is CASSSQTDSNQPQHF. CDR3 DNA sequence: TGTGCCAGCAGCTCGCAGACAGATAGCAATCAGCCCCAGCATTTT.

The J gene is TRBJ1-1, the V gene TRBV2; no firm D call. CDR1 is SNHLY and CDR2 is FYNNEI in the germline V gene. Trimming shortened V by 5 bases and J by 2 bases, and 9 bases separated the two germline ends. This CDR3 has 13 residues. The CDR3 DNA sequence: TGTGCCAGCAGTACCCAGATTAACACTGAAGCTTTCTTT. Translated, it gives CASSTQINTEAFF.

This clone came up a few times. This rearrangement joins TRBV19 to TRBJ1-5; D uncertain. CDR1 is LNHDA, CDR2 SQIVND, per germline (reference sequence). The CDR3 consists of 15 residues. Trimming left V 3 bases short and J 0 bases short, with 9 bases between. Written as DNA, the CDR3 is TGTGCCAGTAGTATCCGGGGAAATAGCAATCAGCCCCAGCATTTT. This translates into CASSIRGNSNQPQHF. Full variable domain (missing parts from reference TRBV19 and TRBJ1-5): DGGITQSPKYLFRKEGQNVTLSCEQNLNHDAMYWYRQDPGQGLRLIYYSQIVNDFQKGDIAEGYSVSREKKESFPLTVTSAQKNPTAFYLCASSIRGNSNQPQHFGDGTRLSIL.

The chain couples TRBV27 to TRBJ2-3; 11 bases align to TRBD2. Trimming cost V 4 bases and J 5 bases; bases outside gene matches: 8. CDR1 is MNHEY and CDR2 is SMNVEV in the germline V gene (reference sequence). The CDR3 consists of 16 residues. DNA for the CDR3: TGTGCCAGCAGTTCCAGGCTAGCGGGGGGACGAGATACGCAGTATTTT. This codes for CASSSRLAGGRDTQYF.

The V gene is TRBV7-2, the J gene TRBJ2-3; 7 positions match TRBD1. The CDR3 contains 16 residues. Looked up from germline, CDR1 is SGHTA and CDR2 is FQGNSA. V was pared by 1 base and J by 6 bases, with 10 bases of the junction left unmatched. The CDR3 is CASSLGAGGARDTQYF. The CDR3 DNA reads TGTGCCAGCAGCTTAGGGGCAGGGGGTGCACGGGATACGCAGTATTTT.

CDR3: CASSSSGTQNEKLFF. CDR3 nucleotides: TGCGCCAGCAGCTCAAGCGGGACCCAAAATGAAAAACTGTTTTTT. The chain couples TRBV5-1 to TRBJ1-4; TRBD1 is a possible D gene (5 bases). The CDR3 length is 15 residues. Germline assignment: CDR1 SGHRS and CDR2 YFSETQ. Trimming removed 3 bases at V and 5 bases at J, with 14 bases between.

The rearrangement joins TRBV28 to TRBJ2-7; 7 bases agree with TRBD2. J lost 6 bases, V lost 4 bases, and 6 bases had no gene match. CDR1 and CDR2 (germline): MDHEN, SYDVKM. The CDR3 totals 13 residues. In nucleotides, the CDR3 is TGTGCCAGCAGTTCCCAGGGAGGGGCCGAGCAGTACTTC. It translates to CASSSQGGAEQYF.

The chain recombines TRBV7-2 with TRBJ2-1; perhaps TRBD2 as D (5 bases). Germline V CDR1 and CDR2: SGHTA, FQGNSA. The V end was cut by 1 base, the J end by 9 bases, with 10 bases between. The CDR3 sequence is 13 residues long. This CDR3 reads CASSLGTGSEQFF. The CDR3 nucleotides are TGTGCCAGCAGCTTAGGCACGGGGTCTGAGCAGTTCTTC.

This chain uses TRBV7-8 with TRBJ2-1; 11 nucleotides match TRBD2. CDR3 size: 15 residues. Trimming cost V 5 bases and J 2 bases; bases outside gene matches: 2. Germline V CDR1 and CDR2: SGHVS, FQNEAQ. This CDR3 reads CASSLGLAAYNEQFF. Here the CDR3 DNA reads TGTGCCAGCAGCCTGGGACTAGCGGCCTACAATGAGCAGTTCTTC.

The rearrangement joins TRBV6-5 to TRBJ1-2, with D tentatively TRBD1 (5 bases). V dropped 0 bases and J dropped 6 bases, with 11 bases sitting between them. The CDR3 totals 14 residues. From germline, CDR1 is MNHEY and CDR2 SVGAGI. The CDR3, as DNA: TGTGCCAGCAGTTACTCAGACAAGACAGATGGCTACACCTTC. Translation gives CASSYSDKTDGYTF.

The chain employs TRBV11-3 and TRBJ2-2; TRBD1 matches at 8 bases. CDR3 size: 16 residues. V trimming: 0 bases; J trimming: 4 bases; junction bases outside the gene matches: 4. The germline CDR1 and CDR2 sequences are SGHNT and YENEEA. The DNA for the CDR3 is TGTGCCAGCAGCTTAGACCGACAGGGGTTCACCGGGGAGCTGTTTTTT. It yields the protein CASSLDRQGFTGELFF.

J is TRBJ2-3 and V is TRBV6-1; D is undetermined. With 5 bases removed from V and 5 bases from J, the gap between germline ends came to 8 bases. CDR1 MNHNS and CDR2 SASEGT come from the germline V gene. The CDR3 has 12 residues. The CDR3 nucleotides read TGTGCCAGCAGTACTCATGGAGATACGCAGTATTTT. Translation: CASSTHGDTQYF.

This chain joins TRBV7-6 and TRBJ2-3; 10 bases map to TRBD2. V was clipped by 5 bases and J by 4 bases; unmatched bases: 6. In germline, CDR1 is SGHVS, CDR2 FNYEAQ. The CDR3 is 15 residues long. CDR3 sequence: CASSALAGDADTQYF. CDR3 coding DNA: TGTGCCAGCAGCGCTCTAGCGGGAGATGCAGATACGCAGTATTTT.

The chain combines TRBV30 with TRBJ2-5, with TRBD2 as a possible D gene (6 bases). V dropped 1 base and J dropped 6 bases, with 15 bases sitting between them. Germline V gene data show CDR1 as GTSNPN and CDR2 as SVGIG (reference sequence). The CDR3 contains 14 residues. The CDR3 nucleotides are TGTGCCTGGAGTGAGGCTCGGGGCGGGAAGACCCAGTACTTC. Translation: CAWSEARGGKTQYF. Supplemented by reference TRBV30 and TRBJ2-5, the full variable domain reads SQTIHQWPATLVQPVGSPLSLECTVEGTSNPNLYWYRQAAGRGLQLLFYSVGIGQISSEVPQNLSASRPQDRQFILSSKKLLLSDSGFYLCAWSEARGGKTQYFGPGTRLLVL.

This chain uses TRBV10-1 with TRBJ1-2, with a weak D call TRBD1 (6 bases). Germline CDR1 and CDR2: WNHNN and SYGVQD (reference sequence). Trimming left V 5 bases short and J 0 bases short, with 19 bases between. CDR3 size: 17 residues. CDR3 region: CASSLPGQEDANYGYTF. As DNA, the CDR3 is TGCGCCAGCAGTCTCCCGGGACAAGAAGATGCTAACTATGGCTACACCTTC.

In this sample, this clone turned up once. This rearrangement joins TRBV28 to TRBJ1-2; D ambiguous. Germline CDR1 and CDR2: MDHEN and SYDVKM. The CDR3 has 15 residues. Trimming removed 9 bases from V and 2 bases from J, with 19 bases in between. As DNA, the CDR3 is TGTGCCAGTCTGCGGCCGGGTCAGATGAACTATGGCTACACCTTC. As protein: CASLRPGQMNYGYTF.